This entry lists 15 T cell receptor beta chains sequenced from one sample in a study of Ad26.COV2.S vaccination and SARS-CoV-2 variants. TCRdb's table, derived via immunoSEQ multiplex PCR, lists solely in-frame clones and lacks some. The sample lists about 320,000 clones, just over 85% occurring once. Described treatment: 15 to 20 received Ad26.COV2.S at low or high dose, single or two shots; about 5 received placebo; per-sample allocation not given. It was on day 63 after the first vaccine or placebo injection that samples were taken. The material was peripheral blood, obtained in a trial of Ad26.COV2.S vaccine versus placebo. The receptors were gathered from a person between 18 and 65 years old who received the Ad26.COV2.S COVID-19 vaccine or a placebo.

The J gene is TRBJ1-1, the V gene TRBV29-1; the D gene is possibly TRBD1 (6 bases). The CDR3 has 15 residues. Trimming cost V 7 bases and J 2 bases, with 20 bases left between them. In germline, CDR1 is SQVTM, CDR2 ANQGSEA. CDR3 bases: TGCAGCGCCCGGGGGCGGGGGGGCTCAAACACTGAAGCTTTCTTT. Translated, it gives CSARGRGGSNTEAFF.

The J gene is TRBJ1-1, the V gene TRBV5-1; TRBD1 matches 7 bases. Germline V gives CDR1 SGHRS, CDR2 YFSETQ. Losses at the gene ends were 4 bases for V and 0 bases for J; bases not matched to a gene: 9. The CDR3 is 16 residues long. CDR3 in DNA: TGCGCCAGCAGCCCGTTGAAGGGGGCTCTGAACACTGAAGCTTTCTTT. It translates to CASSPLKGALNTEAFF.

This clone was observed a single time. The gene calls are TRBV5-1 and TRBJ2-5, with D unclear. CDR1 is SGHRS and CDR2 is YFSETQ in the germline V gene. CDR3 length: 15 amino acids. Trimming removed 0 bases at V and 5 bases at J, with 14 bases between. CDR3 coding DNA: TGCGCCAGCAGCTTGGGGGTCGCGTGGGATGAGACCCAGTACTTC. This translates into CASSLGVAWDETQYF.

This chain joins TRBV5-1 and TRBJ1-1; 8 bases are a match to TRBD1. In germline, CDR1 is SGHRS, CDR2 YFSETQ. V was clipped by 0 bases and J by 5 bases; unmatched bases: 9. The CDR3 length is 16 residues. CDR3 DNA: TGCGCCAGCAGCTTGGGTGGGACAGGAGGAAGAACTGAAGCTTTCTTT. As protein: CASSLGGTGGRTEAFF.

The genes are TRBV7-2 and TRBJ1-6, with a possible D match to TRBD1 (5 bases). Trimming took off 3 bases at V and 2 bases at J, with 17 bases between the two ends. The CDR3 consists of 18 residues. CDR1 SGHTA and CDR2 FQGNSA come from the germline V gene. This CDR3 is CASSFGFLPGAYNSPLHF. CDR3 in DNA: TGTGCCAGCAGCTTTGGTTTCCTTCCGGGGGCCTATAATTCACCCCTCCACTTT. The whole variable domain, remainder taken from reference TRBV7-2 and TRBJ1-6, is GAGVSQSPSNKVTEKGKDVELRCDPISGHTALYWYRQSLGQGLEFLIYFQGNSAPDKSGLPSDRFSAERTGGSVSTLTIQRTQQEDSAVYLCASSFGFLPGAYNSPLHFGNGTRLTVT.

This chain joins TRBV4-1 and TRBJ2-7, with a possible D match to TRBD1 (5 bases). The CDR3 has 14 amino acids. Trimming removed 4 bases from V and 2 bases from J, with 12 bases in between. Looked up from germline, CDR1 is MGHRA and CDR2 is YSYEKL. The CDR3 DNA reads as TGCGCCAGCAGCCCCCCGGACAACACCTACGAGCAGTACTTC. This gives the protein CASSPPDNTYEQYF.

The chain has TRBV20-1 and TRBJ2-1; the D is unclear. The ends were cut back, 4 bases at V and 7 bases at J, with 11 bases in the middle. The CDR3 is 12 residues long. CDR1 and CDR2 (germline): DFQATT, SNEGSKA (reference sequence). This CDR3 is CSANDIGNEQFF. The CDR3 nucleotides read TGCAGTGCTAATGACATAGGGAATGAGCAGTTCTTC.

This rearrangement joins TRBV20-1 to TRBJ2-3; 8 nucleotides match TRBD2. Germline assignment: CDR1 DFQATT and CDR2 SNEGSKA (reference sequence). The CDR3 has 16 residues. The J segment lost 2 bases and the V segment lost 3 bases, leaving 10 bases of the junction unmatched. The CDR3 spells CSASPQRGGLTDTQYF. The CDR3 coding sequence is TGCAGTGCTAGTCCCCAACGGGGGGGCCTCACAGATACGCAGTATTTT.

This chain links TRBV9 with TRBJ2-1, with 14 bases aligning to TRBD2. Germline CDR1 reads SGDLS; CDR2 reads YYNGEE. J lost 0 bases, V lost 4 bases, and 6 bases had no gene match. CDR3 size: 18 residues. CDR3 residues: CASSPGLAGGNSYNEQFF. The CDR3 DNA is TGTGCCAGCAGCCCAGGACTAGCGGGGGGCAACTCCTACAATGAGCAGTTCTTC. The whole variable domain, remainder taken from reference TRBV9 and TRBJ2-1, is DSGVTQTPKHLITATGQRVTLRCSPRSGDLSVYWYQQSLDQGLQFLIQYYNGEERAKGNILERFSAQQFPDLHSELNLSSLELGDSALYFCASSPGLAGGNSYNEQFFGPGTRLTVL.

This chain joins TRBV6-5 and TRBJ2-7; TRBD1 aligns across 9 bases. The V gene end was trimmed by 5 bases and the J gene end by 7 bases; junction bases not matched to a gene: 9. Germline loops: CDR1 MNHEY, CDR2 SVGAGI. The CDR3 covers 14 residues. The CDR3 coding sequence is TGTGCCAGCAGTCCACGCAACAGGGGGCTTGAGCAGTACTTC. This sequence encodes CASSPRNRGLEQYF.

DNA of the CDR3: TGTGCCAGCATCGGCAACAATGAGCAGTTCTTC. This gives the protein CASIGNNEQFF. The rearrangement uses TRBV25-1 and TRBJ2-1, with D unclear. Trimming left V 7 bases short and J 5 bases short, with 6 bases between. This CDR3 region has 11 residues. The germline CDR1 and CDR2 sequences are MGHDK and SYGVNS.

The chain employs TRBV6-6 and TRBJ2-2; 7 positions match TRBD1. The CDR3 has 15 residues. Germline CDR1 is MNHNY and CDR2 is SVGAGI (reference sequence). J was trimmed by 10 bases and V by 4 bases; bases with no gene match: 12. CDR3 nucleotides: TGTGCCAGCAGTTCCCGGGACAGACGTACAGAGGAGCTGTTTTTT. This sequence encodes CASSSRDRRTEELFF.

V gene TRBV6-5 combines with J gene TRBJ1-2; tentatively, D is TRBD1 (5 bases). CDR1 MNHEY and CDR2 SVGAGI come from the germline V gene. Trimming cost V 6 bases and J 4 bases, with 6 bases left between them. The CDR3 is 11 amino acids. CDR3 sequence (DNA): TGTGCCAGCAGAAGGGGCTATGGCTACACCTTC. Encoded protein: CASRRGYGYTF.

The chain combines TRBV9 with TRBJ2-2; D is unclear. The CDR3 is 11 amino acids. Per the germline V gene, CDR1 is SGDLS and CDR2 is YYNGEE. V shed 7 bases and J shed 5 bases, with 6 bases lying between them. The CDR3 sequence is CASGDTGELFF. CDR3 bases: TGTGCCAGCGGGGATACCGGGGAGCTGTTTTTT.

This clone was counted only a few times. In DNA form, the CDR3 reads TGTGCCAGCAGCCCCGGCTATGGCTACACCTTC. Residues: CASSPGYGYTF. V gene TRBV7-9 combines with J gene TRBJ1-2; D gene ambiguous. Trimming removed 5 bases at V and 4 bases at J, with 5 bases between. Germline V gives CDR1 SEHNR, CDR2 FQNEAQ (reference sequence). CDR3 length: 11 amino acids.